What follows are 2 T cell receptor beta chains derived from one specimen sequenced in a study of cytomegalovirus exposure and HLA in healthy donors. Only in-frame clones appear in the TCRdb table, and some are missing; sequencing was by immunoSEQ multiplex PCR. The sample yields some 130,000 clones, 82% seen once. The material sequenced was PBMCs. The receptors were sampled from a man aged 25-45 years in good health and CMV-seropositive.

V is TRBV29-1 and J is TRBJ1-3; D might be TRBD1 (5 bases). Trimming removed 4 bases from V and 7 bases from J, with 8 bases in between. Germline V gene lookup returns CDR1 SQVTM and CDR2 ANQGSEA. This CDR3 has 11 residues. The CDR3 coding sequence is TGCAGCGTTGTTCAGGGCAACACCATATATTTT. Translated: CSVVQGNTIYF.

A single count supports this clone. The chain combines TRBV19 with TRBJ1-1; 7 positions match TRBD1. V shed 5 bases and J 10 bases; nucleotides not matched to a gene: 16. The CDR3 is made up of 15 amino acids. The germline gives CDR1 LNHDA, CDR2 SQIVND (reference sequence). Here the CDR3 reads CASSVGTQGSLPAFF. CDR3 DNA: TGTGCCAGTAGTGTGGGGACACAGGGGTCCCTGCCAGCTTTCTTT.